This TCR beta chain was recorded in a study of identical twins. Study results and caveats: Out-of-frame alpha sequences shared by twins were enriched for low generation probability.

TCRdb redid the calling of the 5' RACE reads with MiXCR, one entry per CDR3 protein. The sample contains approximately 500,000 distinct CDR3 sequences, roughly 24% of which appear only once. Concerning this clonotype itself: Its antigen is unknown.

These data are also associated with another study on T cells expressing NK-cell markers.

Sequenced material: CD4+ T cells sorted from blood. The receptor was derived from a woman younger than 30 in good health.

In DNA, the CDR3 is TGTGCCAGCAAGGCCGGGACAGAAAACATTCAGTACTTC. This sequence encodes CASKAGTENIQYF. The V call is TRBV7-2, the J call TRBJ2-4; 7 bases fit TRBD1. The CDR3 spans 13 residues. The germline gives CDR1 SGHTA, CDR2 FQGNSA. V lost 7 bases and J lost 5; bases outside the gene matches: 5.